These T cell receptor beta chains were read from a single sample in a study of beta chain features in type 1 diabetes. Some clones are missing from TCRdb's copy, which holds only in-frame ones; the method was immunoSEQ multiplex PCR. This sample has tens of thousands of clones; 68% occur once, and the top ten carry roughly 1.1%. The specimen was stem cell memory CD4+ T cells from blood. These receptors were collected from a woman in her 40s with type 1 diabetes. Both conserved end residues are part of each CDR3. A D gene is named only where the DNA matches it firmly. Clone size is stated in some rows and not others, as once, few, many or a class when expanded.

J gene	D gene	clone size	V gene	CDR3 protein	CDR3 DNA
TRBJ2-1	TRBD1	once	TRBV28	CASSPTGTAYNEQFF	TGTGCCAGCAGCCCGACCGGGACAGCCTACAATGAGCAGTTCTTC
TRBJ1-1	.	few	TRBV7-9	CASSPATDMNTEAFF	TGTGCCAGCAGCCCGGCGACAGACATGAACACTGAAGCTTTCTTT
TRBJ2-1	TRBD2	.	TRBV7-3	CASSLDPSGSRNEQFF	TGTGCCAGCAGCTTAGACCCTAGCGGGAGTCGCAATGAGCAGTTCTTC
TRBJ1-1	.	once	TRBV25-1	CASRGVNTEAFF	TGTGCCAGCCGAGGAGTGAACACTGAAGCTTTCTTT
TRBJ2-7	TRBD1	.	TRBV4-3	CASSPTDRGSTYEQYF	TGCGCCAGCAGCCCGACGGACAGGGGCTCCACCTACGAGCAGTACTTC
TRBJ2-1	.	few	TRBV10-3	CAIEGVGANEQFF	TGTGCCATCGAGGGGGTGGGGGCCAATGAGCAGTTCTTC
TRBJ2-7	.	.	TRBV6-1	CASSALGTTYEQYF	TGTGCCAGCAGTGCTCTCGGGACAACCTACGAGCAGTACTTC
TRBJ2-6	TRBD1	.	TRBV5-1	CASSKNPGQGAPGANVLTF	TGCGCCAGCAGCAAAAACCCGGGACAGGGGGCGCCTGGGGCCAACGTCCTGACTTTC
TRBJ2-7	TRBD1	.	TRBV10-3	CAISADRGQNYEQYF	TGTGCCATCAGTGCGGACAGGGGGCAGAACTACGAGCAGTACTTC
TRBJ2-1	.	.	TRBV15	CATSAADEQFF	TGTGCCACCAGCGCCGCGGATGAGCAGTTCTTC
TRBJ2-3	.	.	TRBV27	CASSLQGSADTQYF	TGTGCCAGCAGTCTTCAGGGATCGGCAGATACGCAGTATTTT
TRBJ2-1	.	.	TRBV25-1	CASSEYNGNEQFF	TGTGCCAGCAGTGAATATAACGGCAATGAGCAGTTCTTC
TRBJ2-2	TRBD1	few	TRBV7-8	CASSPKTGVTGELFF	TGTGCCAGCAGCCCAAAGACAGGGGTAACCGGGGAGCTGTTTTTT
TRBJ2-7	TRBD1	.	TRBV7-8	CASGTGIVTYEQYF	TGTGCCTCAGGGACAGGGATCGTGACCTACGAGCAGTACTTC
TRBJ1-2	TRBD1	.	TRBV7-9	CASSSTRTGRDGYTF	TGTGCCAGCAGCTCCACCCGGACAGGGAGGGATGGCTACACCTTC
TRBJ1-5	.	.	TRBV5-1	CASSLELGQAQHF	TGCGCCAGCAGCTTAGAACTGGGACAAGCCCAGCATTTT
TRBJ1-1	TRBD1	.	TRBV11-2	CASSFPRGQMNTEAFF	TGTGCCAGCAGCTTCCCCCGGGGACAGATGAACACTGAAGCTTTCTTT
TRBJ1-1	.	.	TRBV27	CASSSTRLNTEAFF	TGTGCCAGCAGTTCTACGCGCTTGAACACTGAAGCTTTCTTT
TRBJ1-6	TRBD1	.	TRBV6-1	CASRSPGTDTSPLHF	TGTGCCAGCAGGAGCCCCGGGACAGACACTTCACCCCTCCACTTT
TRBJ2-1	TRBD2	.	TRBV7-2	CASSLALTSGMNEQFF	TGTGCCAGCAGCTTAGCGCTCACTAGCGGGATGAATGAGCAGTTCTTC
TRBJ2-5	TRBD1	.	TRBV2	CASSRDSQETQYF	TGTGCCAGCAGTCGGGACAGCCAAGAGACCCAGTACTTC
TRBJ2-1	TRBD2	.	TRBV5-8	CASSLPGLGSYNEQFF	TGTGCCAGCAGCTTGCCGGGACTAGGCTCCTACAATGAGCAGTTCTTC
TRBJ1-6	.	few	TRBV28	CASRGRGGGNSPLHF	TGTGCCAGCAGGGGGCGGGGAGGGGGTAATTCACCCCTCCACTTT
TRBJ2-7	TRBD2	.	TRBV19	CASSIVGAGAYEQYF	TGTGCCAGTAGTATAGTAGGAGCGGGGGCCTACGAGCAGTACTTC
TRBJ1-5	.	.	TRBV4-1	CASSQEWAGRQPQHF	TGCGCCAGCAGCCAAGAGTGGGCAGGCCGGCAGCCCCAGCATTTT
TRBJ2-3	.	.	TRBV7-3	CASSVSKGPDTQYF	TGTGCCAGCAGCGTTTCAAAGGGGCCAGATACGCAGTATTTT
TRBJ1-2	TRBD1	few	TRBV25-1	CASSEFGQGYGYTF	TGTGCCAGCAGTGAATTTGGACAGGGATATGGCTACACCTTC
TRBJ2-3	.	once	TRBV14	CASSQEMGRTSTDTQYF	TGTGCCAGCAGCCAAGAAATGGGCCGGACTAGCACAGATACGCAGTATTTT
TRBJ1-4	TRBD1	.	TRBV7-9	CASSLSDRAVEKLFF	TGTGCCAGCAGCCTTTCGGACAGGGCCGTGGAAAAACTGTTTTTT
TRBJ2-6	.	.	TRBV19	CASSPRRGTSGANVLTF	TGTGCCAGTAGTCCTAGAAGAGGAACCTCTGGGGCCAACGTCCTGACTTTC
TRBJ2-2	TRBD2	.	TRBV7-9	CASSFGTSGGTGELFF	TGTGCCAGCAGCTTCGGGACTAGCGGGGGGACCGGGGAGCTGTTTTTT
TRBJ1-3	TRBD1	.	TRBV19	CASLGTGGITPGNTIYF	TGTGCCAGTCTTGGGACAGGAGGGATAACTCCCGGAAACACCATATATTTT
TRBJ1-2	.	.	TRBV2	CASRYLRGVSYGYTF	TGTGCCAGCCGTTACCTCAGGGGAGTATCCTATGGCTACACCTTC
TRBJ2-7	TRBD2	.	TRBV7-2	CASSLGAGALYEQYF	TGTGCCAGCAGCTTAGGAGCGGGAGCGTTGTACGAGCAGTACTTC
TRBJ2-7	.	few	TRBV30	CAWSVGLLTEQYF	TGTGCCTGGAGTGTGGGGCTCCTAACCGAGCAGTACTTC
TRBJ2-1	.	.	TRBV7-3	CASGSGEIHNEQFF	TGTGCCAGCGGGTCGGGAGAGATTCACAATGAGCAGTTCTTC
TRBJ2-2	.	.	TRBV7-2	CASSPWQGGNTGELFF	TGTGCCAGCAGCCCCTGGCAGGGGGGGAACACCGGGGAGCTGTTTTTT
TRBJ1-2	TRBD1	.	TRBV29-1	CSSLDRDRESGYTF	TGCAGTTCCTTGGACCGGGACAGGGAAAGTGGCTACACCTTC
TRBJ2-1	TRBD2	.	TRBV7-9	CASSSLAGVYNEQFF	TGTGCCAGCAGCTCTCTAGCGGGAGTCTACAATGAGCAGTTCTTC
TRBJ1-2	TRBD1	.	TRBV4-2	CASSPRDRGRQGYTF	TGTGCCAGCAGCCCTAGGGACAGGGGGCGACAGGGCTACACCTTC
TRBJ2-7	TRBD1	.	TRBV5-1	CASTRQGGAYEQYF	TGCGCCAGCACAAGACAGGGTGGGGCCTACGAGCAGTACTTC
TRBJ2-7	TRBD2	.	TRBV7-2	CASSPGWTSSYEQYF	TGTGCCAGCAGCCCCGGGTGGACTAGCTCCTACGAGCAGTACTTC